Detailed here is one T cell receptor (beta chain). Per the original data handling: Amplifying reference gene primers gave estimates of nucleated cell counts. TCRdb's copy holds only in-frame clones and misses some; the assay was immunoSEQ multiplex PCR. V, J and clone size reflect that table, while D and trimming were determined from the DNA. The table records roughly 240,000 clones, approximately 80% of them present only once. Germline CDR1 SGHVS, CDR2 FQNEAQ. The V end lost 1 base, the J end lost 7 bases, and 11 bases lay between the germline ends. This CDR3 region has 13 residues. This entry belongs to a study of blood T cell repertoires in COVID-19. Study at large: Whether acute or convalescent, the COVID-19 samples came from the United States, Italy and Spain. From T cells, B-cell-depleted T cells, or PBMCs came the material, which was cDNA or gDNA.

The receptor comes from a man in his forties who had recovered from COVID-19. This rearrangement joins TRBV7-8 to TRBJ2-7; no clear D. Material: peripheral blood. CDR3: CASSLVPEREQYF. In DNA, the CDR3 is TGTGCCAGCAGCTTAGTCCCTGAACGGGAGCAGTACTTC.